This T cell receptor beta chain was captured in a study of Graves' ophthalmopathy and Graves' hyperthyroidism. Whole-study context: The study drew peripheral blood at initial diagnosis, before any treatment. Notes on the study in general: Ophthalmopathy progression predictions by the model showed roughly 75% specificity and 70.59% sensitivity. Blood also contained most of the expanded thyroid clonotypes above 0.001 frequency.

This CDR3 comprises 16 residues. Per germline, CDR1 MDHEN and CDR2 SYDVKM. V lost 5 bases to trimming and J lost 0 bases; unmatched junction nucleotides: 10. This clonotype was observed many times. The antigen remains undetermined. Moderate-to-severe activity, CAS at least 3, NOSPECS at least 4 and duration under 3 months characterized donors with ophthalmopathy. RNA transcripts yielded amplified TCR beta CDR3 regions. Second-round multiplex PCR came after a first-round RT-PCR that employed HTBI primers. TCRdb re-derived calls from the multiplex PCR reads in MiXCR, one entry per CDR3 protein. The top ten clones hold roughly 8.9% of a sample with 170,000 or so distinct CDR3 sequences, 39% of them seen once.

The origin of this receptor is a man aged 25 to 45 with Graves' ophthalmopathy. Sequencing input: peripheral blood. This rearrangement joins TRBV28 to TRBJ2-7, with 7 positions matching TRBD2. For the CDR3, the DNA is TGTGCCAGCAGTCTCCGGGGCGGGAGCTTCTCCTACGAGCAGTACTTC. Translated: CASSLRGGSFSYEQYF.